This TCR beta chain was profiled in a study of T cell responses to AZD1222 COVID-19 vaccine. TCRdb's table, derived via immunoSEQ multiplex PCR, lists solely in-frame clones and lacks some. The profile shows roughly 100,000 clones, roughly 91% of them singletons. Trimming took off 6 bases at V and 1 base at J, with 10 bases between the two ends. Germline V lookup: CDR1 MDHEN, CDR2 SYDVKM. The CDR3 length is 14 residues. General observations from the study: White British donors predominated, females outnumbered males, and clonal diversity was possibly underestimated. Reportedly, nearly half of unique spike TCRs recognized epitopes outside B.1.351/B.1.1.7 mutations. Among vaccine-associated CD4 TCRs, coverage spanned spike, with dominance at 160-218 and 743-854.

A word on this clone: The antigen is not known.

Here the sequenced sample was peripheral blood, taken 28 days after the second AZD1222 dose. The chain combines TRBV28 with TRBJ1-3; D not certain. The receptor comes from an adult who received the AZD1222 COVID-19 vaccine. This CDR3 is CASRVFGSGNTIYF. The CDR3, as DNA: TGTGCCAGCAGAGTTTTTGGTTCTGGAAACACCATATATTTT.